This TCR beta chain was identified during a study of blood T cells in healthy people across ages. Findings of the study overall: Long-lived donors had more naive CD4+ cells and higher diversity than aged donors.

Primers used in a second PCR of roughly 6 to 12 cycles were a sample-barcoded 5' primer and a J-beta primer mix. TCRdb re-called the 5' RACE reads with MiXCR, one entry per CDR3 protein. Of some 1,000,000 distinct CDR3 sequences in the sample, approximately 26% were seen once. The sample holds many counts of this clonotype. Its matching antigen is unknown. The CDR3 covers 15 residues. Trimming took off 0 bases at V and 8 bases at J, with 13 bases between the two ends. Germline V gives CDR1 LGHDT, CDR2 YNNKEL (reference sequence). These data are also associated with another study on T cells of mothers and their children.

The sample taken for sequencing was blood. This chain links TRBV3-1 with TRBJ1-4; tentatively, D is TRBD1 (5 bases). The clonotype was recovered from a girl under 10 years old in good health. CDR3 in amino acids: CASSQERGSYEKLFF. The CDR3 DNA is TGTGCCAGCAGCCAAGAGCGGGGGTCCTACGAAAAACTGTTTTTT.